These T cell receptor beta chains were read from a single sample in a study of CD8+ T cells in alopecia areata. The data were produced by immunoSEQ multiplex PCR, yet TCRdb's version contains in-frame clones alone and is incomplete. The sample lists 150,000 to 200,000 clones; less than 65% were seen once. The sequenced sample was CD4+ T cells sorted from blood, obtained at week 24, from a patient treated with tofacitinib. The receptors originated from a human donor with alopecia areata. CDR3s include the opening cysteine and the closing phenylalanine or tryptophan. The D gene is left open where the match is weak. Some rows mark clone size as missing; the rest say once, few, many or name a class of expanded clone.

v_gene: TRBV30
abundance: NA
d_gene: TRBD1
j_gene: TRBJ1-6
CDR3nt: TGTGCCTGGAGGGAGACAGGGGGTAGTTCACCCCTCCACTTT
CDR3aa: CAWRETGGSSPLHF

v_gene: TRBV11-1
abundance: few
d_gene: NA
j_gene: TRBJ2-1
CDR3nt: TGTGCCAGCAGTCTAAGCTTGGATGAGCAGTTCTTC
CDR3aa: CASSLSLDEQFF

v_gene: TRBV25-1
abundance: NA
d_gene: NA
j_gene: TRBJ1-4
CDR3nt: TGTGCCAGCAGTGAATCAAGGGGATGGAATGAAAAACTGTTTTTT
CDR3aa: CASSESRGWNEKLFF

v_gene: TRBV30
abundance: NA
d_gene: NA
j_gene: TRBJ1-1
CDR3nt: TGTGCCTGGAGCGAAATACTCAGTGAAGCTTTCTTT
CDR3aa: CAWSEILSEAFF

v_gene: TRBV11-1
abundance: NA
d_gene: NA
j_gene: TRBJ1-1
CDR3nt: TGTGCCAGCAGCTTAGCGGGGACTGAAGCTTTCTTT
CDR3aa: CASSLAGTEAFF

v_gene: TRBV7-2
abundance: NA
d_gene: TRBD1
j_gene: TRBJ1-2
CDR3nt: TGTGCCAGCAGCTCAGGCGGACAGGGGGCTCGTGGCTACACCTTC
CDR3aa: CASSSGGQGARGYTF

v_gene: TRBV2
abundance: NA
d_gene: TRBD1
j_gene: TRBJ2-6
CDR3nt: TGTGCCAGCACAGGGGGCATCTCTGGGGCCAACGTCCTGACTTTC
CDR3aa: CASTGGISGANVLTF

v_gene: TRBV9
abundance: NA
d_gene: NA
j_gene: TRBJ2-7
CDR3nt: TGTGCCAGCAGCGTAGAGTCCTCAGTCTGGGACGAGCAGTACTTC
CDR3aa: CASSVESSVWDEQYF

v_gene: TRBV5-1
abundance: NA
d_gene: NA
j_gene: TRBJ2-4
CDR3nt: TGCGCCAGCAGCCATACAGGGACCCAAAACATTCAGTACTTC
CDR3aa: CASSHTGTQNIQYF

v_gene: TRBV5-8
abundance: NA
d_gene: NA
j_gene: TRBJ1-2
CDR3nt: TGTGCCAGCAGCCCGGGCCCGACAGCAAACACCTTC
CDR3aa: CASSPGPTANTF

v_gene: TRBV30
abundance: NA
d_gene: NA
j_gene: TRBJ1-6
CDR3nt: TGTGCCTGGAGTACACAGGGAATCTCATCACCCCTCCACTTT
CDR3aa: CAWSTQGISSPLHF

v_gene: TRBV9
abundance: few
d_gene: NA
j_gene: TRBJ1-4
CDR3nt: TGTGCCAGCAGCCCCCGTGTGACCGCGGACGAAAAACTGTTTTTT
CDR3aa: CASSPRVTADEKLFF

v_gene: TRBV18
abundance: few
d_gene: NA
j_gene: TRBJ2-7
CDR3nt: TGTGCCAGCTCACCGGTCGACACCCCAGGCCACGAGCAGTACTTC
CDR3aa: CASSPVDTPGHEQYF

v_gene: TRBV30
abundance: NA
d_gene: NA
j_gene: TRBJ1-6
CDR3nt: TGTGCCTGGATGGAGGGCTCTGGTTCACCCCTCCACTTT
CDR3aa: CAWMEGSGSPLHF

v_gene: TRBV27
abundance: few
d_gene: TRBD1
j_gene: TRBJ1-5
CDR3nt: TGTGCCAGCAGTGAGGGACAGGGCAATCAGCCCCAGCATTTT
CDR3aa: CASSEGQGNQPQHF

v_gene: TRBV7-9
abundance: few
d_gene: NA
j_gene: TRBJ1-1
CDR3nt: TGTGCCAGCAGCTTAAACAGGGCAATGAACACTGAAGCTTTCTTT
CDR3aa: CASSLNRAMNTEAFF

v_gene: TRBV2
abundance: few
d_gene: NA
j_gene: TRBJ1-6
CDR3nt: TGTGCCAGCCGGACACTCGATTCACCCCTCCACTTT
CDR3aa: CASRTLDSPLHF

v_gene: TRBV10-3
abundance: NA
d_gene: NA
j_gene: TRBJ1-1
CDR3nt: TGTGCCACCGGAGAGGCGAACACTGAAGCTTTCTTT
CDR3aa: CATGEANTEAFF

v_gene: TRBV30
abundance: NA
d_gene: NA
j_gene: TRBJ2-7
CDR3nt: TGTGCCTGGAGTGTAACACTCAACCGAGAGCAGTACTTC
CDR3aa: CAWSVTLNREQYF

v_gene: TRBV4-3
abundance: few
d_gene: NA
j_gene: TRBJ2-7
CDR3nt: TGCGCCAGCAGAGGGTCAAAGGGTACCGGCGAGCAGTACTTC
CDR3aa: CASRGSKGTGEQYF

v_gene: TRBV4-1
abundance: NA
d_gene: NA
j_gene: TRBJ1-1
CDR3nt: TGCGCCAGCAGCCTTTTTATTATGAACACTGAAGCTTTCTTT
CDR3aa: CASSLFIMNTEAFF

v_gene: TRBV5-1
abundance: NA
d_gene: TRBD1
j_gene: TRBJ1-2
CDR3nt: TGCGCCAGCAGCGCGACAGGGAGGCTCGGCTACACCTTC
CDR3aa: CASSATGRLGYTF

v_gene: TRBV6-6
abundance: NA
d_gene: TRBD2
j_gene: TRBJ2-3
CDR3nt: TGTGCCAGCAGTTACTCGGGACTAGGTACAGATACGCAGTATTTT
CDR3aa: CASSYSGLGTDTQYF

v_gene: TRBV2
abundance: NA
d_gene: NA
j_gene: TRBJ2-7
CDR3nt: TGTGCCAGCAGCGGCGACAGCTACGAGCAGTACTTC
CDR3aa: CASSGDSYEQYF

v_gene: TRBV5-1
abundance: NA
d_gene: NA
j_gene: TRBJ1-5
CDR3nt: TGCGCCAGCAGCTTGGAGGACTTTAGCAATCAGCCCCAGCATTTT
CDR3aa: CASSLEDFSNQPQHF

v_gene: TRBV10-3
abundance: once
d_gene: NA
j_gene: TRBJ2-2
CDR3nt: TGTGCCATCAGGAACGGAGACACCGGGGAGCTGTTTTTT
CDR3aa: CAIRNGDTGELFF

v_gene: TRBV5-1
abundance: NA
d_gene: NA
j_gene: TRBJ2-7
CDR3nt: TGCGCCAGCAGCTTGGTGGGGGAGCAGTACTTC
CDR3aa: CASSLVGEQYF

v_gene: TRBV30
abundance: NA
d_gene: TRBD1
j_gene: TRBJ2-5
CDR3nt: TGTGCCTGGAGTCGACAGGGGATCCCGGAGACCCAGTACTTC
CDR3aa: CAWSRQGIPETQYF

v_gene: TRBV4-3
abundance: NA
d_gene: NA
j_gene: TRBJ2-7
CDR3nt: TGCGCCAGCAGCCGATCGGGGGACTACGAGCAGTACTTC
CDR3aa: CASSRSGDYEQYF

v_gene: TRBV7-2
abundance: NA
d_gene: NA
j_gene: TRBJ2-5
CDR3nt: TGTGCCAGCAGCTTAGGGGGTGGCGGGGCCGAGACCCAGTACTTC
CDR3aa: CASSLGGGGAETQYF

v_gene: TRBV7-7
abundance: NA
d_gene: NA
j_gene: TRBJ2-5
CDR3nt: TGTGCCAGCAGCTTAGCGAGGACCGGCGGGGAGACCCAGTACTTC
CDR3aa: CASSLARTGGETQYF

v_gene: TRBV4-1
abundance: NA
d_gene: NA
j_gene: TRBJ2-5
CDR3nt: TGCGCCAGCAGCCAGTGGGTGGAGGAGACCCAGTACTTC
CDR3aa: CASSQWVEETQYF